This T cell receptor beta chain was recovered during a study of cytomegalovirus exposure and HLA in healthy donors. Findings and limits, study-wide: Later analysis suggested most CMV-associated TCR beta chains were HLA-restricted. Reports credit the classifier with highly specific, highly sensitive diagnosis of cytomegalovirus status. Later on, a genetic analysis was performed. It linked a missense variant in DCLRE1C with V- and J-gene trimming of TCR beta. A later analysis appeared to link common viral pathogens to several of the most significant clusters.

CDR3 size: 13 residues. V lost 2 bases, J lost 7 bases, and 11 bases lay in between. Germline CDR1 reads SSHAT; CDR2 reads FNYEAQ (reference sequence). Concerning this clone: The antigen remains undetermined.

The PCR was carried out with 60 Vbeta primers and 13 Jbeta primers. Method: immunoSEQ multiplex PCR; TCRdb's copy keeps in-frame clones and lacks some. The sample has about 150,000 clones; roughly 85% are singletons. What was sequenced was PBMCs. This TCR was recovered from a young woman in good health and CMV-seronegative. The V call is TRBV7-7, the J call TRBJ2-5; D uncertain. The CDR3 DNA sequence: TGTGCCAGCAGCTTAAATCGCGTTGGGACCCAGTACTTC. It translates to CASSLNRVGTQYF.